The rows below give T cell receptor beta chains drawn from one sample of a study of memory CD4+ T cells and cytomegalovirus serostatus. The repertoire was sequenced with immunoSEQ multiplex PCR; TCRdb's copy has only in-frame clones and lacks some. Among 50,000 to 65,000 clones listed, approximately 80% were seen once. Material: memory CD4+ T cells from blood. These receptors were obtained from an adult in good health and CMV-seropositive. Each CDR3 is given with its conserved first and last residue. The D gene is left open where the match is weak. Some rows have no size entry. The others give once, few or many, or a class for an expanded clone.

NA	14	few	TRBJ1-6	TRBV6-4	CASRGDGDNSPLHF	TGTGCCAGCAGGGGTGACGGGGATAATTCACCCCTCCACTTT
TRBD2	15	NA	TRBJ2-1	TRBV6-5	CASSYRGRALNEQFF	TGTGCCAGCAGTTATCGGGGGAGGGCCCTCAATGAGCAGTTCTTC
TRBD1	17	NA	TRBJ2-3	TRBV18	CASSPIPTGKHTDTQYF	TGTGCCAGCTCACCTATCCCGACAGGGAAACACACAGATACGCAGTATTTT
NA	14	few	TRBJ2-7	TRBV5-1	CASSLGQGLDEQYF	TGCGCCAGCAGCTTGGGCCAGGGGTTAGACGAGCAGTACTTC
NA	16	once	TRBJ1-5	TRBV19	CASSLELSSLGQPQHF	TGTGCCAGTAGTCTTGAACTTAGCAGCCTCGGGCAGCCCCAGCATTTT
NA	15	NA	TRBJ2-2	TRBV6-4	CASSATEANTGELFF	TGTGCCAGCAGTGCTACGGAAGCTAACACCGGGGAGCTGTTTTTT
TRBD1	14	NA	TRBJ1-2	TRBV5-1	CASSLDRTGDGYTF	TGCGCCAGCAGCTTGGATCGGACAGGGGATGGCTACACCTTC
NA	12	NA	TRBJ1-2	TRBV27	CASSLSGDGYTF	TGTGCCAGCAGTTTGTCAGGGGATGGCTACACCTTC
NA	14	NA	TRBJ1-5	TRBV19	CASSIRGRRQPQHF	TGTGCCAGTAGTATCCGGGGACGTCGTCAGCCCCAGCATTTT
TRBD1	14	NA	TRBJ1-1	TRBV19	CASSDRGWNTEAFF	TGTGCCAGTAGTGACAGGGGGTGGAACACTGAAGCTTTCTTT
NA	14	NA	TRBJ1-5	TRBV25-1	CASSEWGAGQPQHF	TGTGCCAGCAGTGAATGGGGGGCCGGACAGCCCCAGCATTTT
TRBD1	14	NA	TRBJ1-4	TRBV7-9	CASSTRGQVEKLFF	TGTGCCAGCAGCACCAGGGGGCAGGTTGAAAAACTGTTTTTT
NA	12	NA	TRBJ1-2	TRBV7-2	CASSPTNYGYTF	TGTGCCAGCAGCCCTACTAACTATGGCTACACCTTC
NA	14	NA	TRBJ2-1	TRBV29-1	CSVVVGAAYNEQFF	TGCAGCGTAGTGGTGGGGGCCGCCTACAATGAGCAGTTCTTC
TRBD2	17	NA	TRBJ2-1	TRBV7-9	CASSLGLAGSIYNEQFF	TGTGCCAGCAGCTTAGGGCTAGCGGGAAGTATCTACAATGAGCAGTTCTTC